In its sample, the clone carrying this T cell receptor (beta chain) was seen a few times. Its antigen is as yet unknown. The same CDR3 arises from other DNA sequences in this sample as well. These data belong to a study of beta chain features in type 1 diabetes. Study-wide results and caveats: Moderate yet significant TCRB CDR3 shortening was seen in Type 1 diabetes patients in all four CD4+ subsets. PCR might preferentially amplify shorter templates, equally in patients and controls.

One heparinised blood draw averaging around 100 mL was given by each donor. Each of the CD4+ naive, central memory, regulatory and stem cell-like memory populations was sorted via CD45RO/CCR7/CD25/CD127/CD95/CD27. The authors reverse transcribed all of the isolated RNA, so sequencing captured expressed TCRB transcripts. For naive, central memory and regulatory T cell samples, reads averaged about 3.5 million. Only in-frame clones appear in the TCRdb table, and some are missing; sequencing was by immunoSEQ multiplex PCR. The sample includes roughly 350,000 clones, about 10% of them seen just once. CDR1 SGHRS and CDR2 YFSETQ come from the germline V gene. CDR3 length: 15 residues. Trimming at V came to 4 bases and at J to 5 bases, leaving 3 bases not matched to a gene.

The chain joins TRBV5-1 to TRBJ2-2; 12 nucleotides align to TRBD2. Sequenced input: central memory CD4+ T cells from blood. The source of this sequence is a man aged 25 to 45 with type 1 diabetes. As DNA, the CDR3 is TGCGCCAGCAGCGATCTAGCGGGAGGGACCGGGGAGCTGTTTTTT. It yields the protein CASSDLAGGTGELFF.